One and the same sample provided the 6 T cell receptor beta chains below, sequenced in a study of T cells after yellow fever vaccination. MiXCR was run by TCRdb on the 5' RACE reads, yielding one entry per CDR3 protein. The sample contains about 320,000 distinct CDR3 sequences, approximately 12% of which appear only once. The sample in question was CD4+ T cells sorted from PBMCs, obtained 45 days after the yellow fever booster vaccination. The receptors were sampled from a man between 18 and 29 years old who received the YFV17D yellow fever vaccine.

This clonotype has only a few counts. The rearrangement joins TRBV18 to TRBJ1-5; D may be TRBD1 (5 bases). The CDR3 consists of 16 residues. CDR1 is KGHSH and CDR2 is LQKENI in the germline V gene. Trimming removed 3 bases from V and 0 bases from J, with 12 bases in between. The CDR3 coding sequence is TGTGCCAGCTCACCCCCGCGCAGGGATAGCAATCAGCCCCAGCATTTT. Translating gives CASSPPRRDSNQPQHF.

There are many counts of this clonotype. CDR3: CASSQGLGAGENIQYF. CDR3 DNA: TGTGCCAGCAGCCAAGGCCTGGGTGCAGGGGAAAACATTCAGTACTTC. The V and J genes are TRBV4-2 and TRBJ2-4; possible D gene TRBD1, 6 bases. The CDR3 has 16 amino acids. V was cut by 1 base and J by 5 bases, with 15 bases left in between. CDR1 and CDR2 from the germline V gene are LGHNA and YNFKEQ.

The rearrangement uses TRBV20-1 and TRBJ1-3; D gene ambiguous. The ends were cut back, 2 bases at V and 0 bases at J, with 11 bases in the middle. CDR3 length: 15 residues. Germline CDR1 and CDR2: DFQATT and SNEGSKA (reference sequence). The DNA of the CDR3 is TGCAGTGCTAGATTGATGGGGAACTCTGGAAACACCATATATTTT. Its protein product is CSARLMGNSGNTIYF.

CDR3 region: CASSVGQGKETQYF. CDR3 nucleotides: TGTGCCAGCAGCGTAGGACAGGGTAAAGAGACCCAGTACTTC. The V gene is TRBV9, the J gene TRBJ2-5; 7 nucleotides align to TRBD1. Germline V gene data show CDR1 as SGDLS and CDR2 as YYNGEE. Losses at the gene ends were 0 bases for V and 3 bases for J; bases not matched to a gene: 2. The CDR3 totals 14 residues.

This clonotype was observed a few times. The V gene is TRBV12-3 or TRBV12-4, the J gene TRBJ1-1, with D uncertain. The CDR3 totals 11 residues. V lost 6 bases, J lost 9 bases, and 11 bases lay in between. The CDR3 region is CASSFGVKAFF. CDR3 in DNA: TGTGCCAGCAGCTTCGGTGTGAAAGCTTTCTTT.

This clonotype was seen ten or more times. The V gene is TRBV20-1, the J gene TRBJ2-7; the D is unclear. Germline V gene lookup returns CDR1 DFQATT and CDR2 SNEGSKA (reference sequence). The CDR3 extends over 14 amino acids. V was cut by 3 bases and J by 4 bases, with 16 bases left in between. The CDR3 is CSASQVNLHYEQYV. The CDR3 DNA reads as TGCAGTGCTAGTCAGGTTAACCTCCATTACGAGCAGTACGTC.